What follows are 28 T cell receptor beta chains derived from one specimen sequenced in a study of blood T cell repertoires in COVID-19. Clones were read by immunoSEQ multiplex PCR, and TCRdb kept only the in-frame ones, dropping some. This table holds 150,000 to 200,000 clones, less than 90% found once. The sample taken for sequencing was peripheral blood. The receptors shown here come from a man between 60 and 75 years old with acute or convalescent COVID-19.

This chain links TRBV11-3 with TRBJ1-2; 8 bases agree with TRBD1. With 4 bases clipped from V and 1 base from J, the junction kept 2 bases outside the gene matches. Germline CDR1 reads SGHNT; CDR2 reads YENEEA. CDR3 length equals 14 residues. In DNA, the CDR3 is TGTGCCAGCAGCTCGGGACAGGATAACTATGGCTACACCTTC. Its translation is CASSSGQDNYGYTF.

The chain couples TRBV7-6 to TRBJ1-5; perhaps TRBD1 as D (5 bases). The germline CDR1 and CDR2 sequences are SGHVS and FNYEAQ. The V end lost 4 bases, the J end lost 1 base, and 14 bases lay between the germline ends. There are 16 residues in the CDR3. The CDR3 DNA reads TGTGCCAGCAGCTCGGGACTTCCAGGGAGCAATCAGCCCCAGCATTTT. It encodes CASSSGLPGSNQPQHF.

The CDR3 DNA sequence: TGTGCCAGCAGTTATTACAGCTCTAACTATGGCTACACCTTC. Protein sequence: CASSYYSSNYGYTF. The chain carries TRBV6-5 and TRBJ1-2; the D is unclear. CDR1 is MNHEY and CDR2 is SVGAGI in the germline V gene. The V end was cut by 3 bases, the J end by 0 bases, with 8 bases between. The CDR3 is 14 amino acids.

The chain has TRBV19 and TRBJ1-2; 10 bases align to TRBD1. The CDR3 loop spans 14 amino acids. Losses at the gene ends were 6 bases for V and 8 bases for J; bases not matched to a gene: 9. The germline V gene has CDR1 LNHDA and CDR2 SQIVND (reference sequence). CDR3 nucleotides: TGTGCCAGTAGACCATCCGGGACAGGGGAAGGCTACACCTTC. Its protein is CASRPSGTGEGYTF.

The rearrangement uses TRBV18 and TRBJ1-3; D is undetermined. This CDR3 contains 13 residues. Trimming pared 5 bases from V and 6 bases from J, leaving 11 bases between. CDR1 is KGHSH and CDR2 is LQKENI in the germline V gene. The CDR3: CASSSGVQNTIYF. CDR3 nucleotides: TGTGCCAGCTCATCCGGGGTCCAAAACACCATATATTTT.

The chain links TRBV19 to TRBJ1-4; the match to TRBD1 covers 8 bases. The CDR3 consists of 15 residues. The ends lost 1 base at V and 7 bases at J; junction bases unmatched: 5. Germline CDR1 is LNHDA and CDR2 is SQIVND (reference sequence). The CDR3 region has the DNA TGTGCCAGTAGTATAGCGGACAGGGTGCCTGAAAAACTGTTTTTT. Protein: CASSIADRVPEKLFF.

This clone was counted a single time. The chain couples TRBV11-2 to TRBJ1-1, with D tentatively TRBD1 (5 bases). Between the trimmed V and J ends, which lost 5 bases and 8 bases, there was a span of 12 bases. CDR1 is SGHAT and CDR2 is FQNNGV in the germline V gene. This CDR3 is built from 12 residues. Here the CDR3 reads CASSVQGFEAFF. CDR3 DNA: TGTGCCAGCAGCGTCCAGGGATTCGAAGCTTTCTTT.

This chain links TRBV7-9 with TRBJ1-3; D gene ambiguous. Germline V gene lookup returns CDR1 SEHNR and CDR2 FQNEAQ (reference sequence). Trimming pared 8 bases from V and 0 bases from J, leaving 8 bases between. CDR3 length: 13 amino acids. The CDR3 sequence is CASRGSSGNTIYF. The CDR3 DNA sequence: TGTGCCAGCCGAGGGAGCTCTGGAAACACCATATATTTT. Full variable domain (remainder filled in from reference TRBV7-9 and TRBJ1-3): DTGVSQNPRHKITKRGQNVTFRCDPISEHNRLYWYRQTLGQGPEFLTYFQNEAQLEKSRLLSDRFSAERPKGSFSTLEIQRTEQGDSAMYLCASRGSSGNTIYFGEGSWLTVV.

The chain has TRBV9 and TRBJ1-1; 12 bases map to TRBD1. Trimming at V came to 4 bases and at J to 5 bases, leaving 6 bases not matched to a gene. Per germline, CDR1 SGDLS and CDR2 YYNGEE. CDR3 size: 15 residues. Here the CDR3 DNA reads TGTGCCAGCAGCTCAGGGACAGGGGGCCGTACTGAAGCTTTCTTT. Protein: CASSSGTGGRTEAFF.

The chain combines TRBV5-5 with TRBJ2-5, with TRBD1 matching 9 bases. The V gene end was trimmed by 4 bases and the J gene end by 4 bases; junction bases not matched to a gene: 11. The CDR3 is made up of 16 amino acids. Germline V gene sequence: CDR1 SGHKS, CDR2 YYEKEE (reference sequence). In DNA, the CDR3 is TGTGCCAGCAGCACCTTACTTGGGACAGGGCCAGAGACCCAGTACTTC. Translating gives CASSTLLGTGPETQYF.

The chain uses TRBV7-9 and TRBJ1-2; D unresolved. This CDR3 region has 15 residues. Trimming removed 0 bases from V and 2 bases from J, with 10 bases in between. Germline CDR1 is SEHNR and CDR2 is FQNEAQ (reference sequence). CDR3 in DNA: TGTGCCAGCAGCTTAGCGATTAAGAGCAACTATGGCTACACCTTC. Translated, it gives CASSLAIKSNYGYTF.

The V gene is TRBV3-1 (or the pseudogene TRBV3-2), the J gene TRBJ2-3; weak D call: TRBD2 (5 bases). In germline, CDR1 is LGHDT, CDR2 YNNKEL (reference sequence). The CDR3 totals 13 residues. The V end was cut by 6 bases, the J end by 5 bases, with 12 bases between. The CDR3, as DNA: TGTGCCAGCAGGAGGGAGTCCGGAGATACGCAGTATTTT. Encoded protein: CASRRESGDTQYF.

The CDR3: CASSTVGTGGWGYTF. The CDR3 DNA reads as TGTGCCAGCAGCACCGTTGGGACAGGGGGCTGGGGCTACACCTTC. The gene calls are TRBV5-6 and TRBJ1-2; 12 bases map to TRBD1. V lost 4 bases and J lost 8; bases outside the gene matches: 9. CDR1 is SGHDT and CDR2 is YYEEEE in the germline V gene. CDR3 length equals 15 residues.

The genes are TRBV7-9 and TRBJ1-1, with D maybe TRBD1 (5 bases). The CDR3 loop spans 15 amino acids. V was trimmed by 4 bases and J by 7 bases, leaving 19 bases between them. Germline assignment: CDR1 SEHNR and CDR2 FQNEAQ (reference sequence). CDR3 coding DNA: TGTGCCAGCAGCTCCGTCGTGAAGCGGAGGGGTGAAGCTTTCTTT. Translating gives CASSSVVKRRGEAFF.

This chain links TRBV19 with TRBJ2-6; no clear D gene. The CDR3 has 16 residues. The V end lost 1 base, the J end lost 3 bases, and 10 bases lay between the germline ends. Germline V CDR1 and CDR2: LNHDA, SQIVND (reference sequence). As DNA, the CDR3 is TGTGCCAGTAGTATAGGGCAGCCTAGTGGGGCCAACGTCCTGACTTTC. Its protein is CASSIGQPSGANVLTF.

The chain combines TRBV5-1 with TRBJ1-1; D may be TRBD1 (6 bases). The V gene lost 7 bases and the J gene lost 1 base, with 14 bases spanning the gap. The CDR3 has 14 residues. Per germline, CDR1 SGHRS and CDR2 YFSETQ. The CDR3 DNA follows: TGCGCCAGCGCCCCCGGGACAACGAACACTGAAGCTTTCTTT. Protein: CASAPGTTNTEAFF.

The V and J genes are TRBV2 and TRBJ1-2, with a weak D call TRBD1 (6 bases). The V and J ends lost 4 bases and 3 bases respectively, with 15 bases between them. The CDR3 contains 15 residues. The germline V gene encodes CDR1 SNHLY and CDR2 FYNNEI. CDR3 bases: TGTGCCAGCAGTGCAATACAGGGAACGGACTATGGCTACACCTTC. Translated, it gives CASSAIQGTDYGYTF.

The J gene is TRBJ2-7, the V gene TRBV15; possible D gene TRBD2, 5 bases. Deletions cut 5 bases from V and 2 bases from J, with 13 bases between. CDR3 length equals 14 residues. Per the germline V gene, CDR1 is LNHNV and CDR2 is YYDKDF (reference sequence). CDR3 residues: CATSLRGYPYEQYV. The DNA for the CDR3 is TGTGCCACCAGCCTCCGGGGTTACCCCTACGAGCAGTACGTC.

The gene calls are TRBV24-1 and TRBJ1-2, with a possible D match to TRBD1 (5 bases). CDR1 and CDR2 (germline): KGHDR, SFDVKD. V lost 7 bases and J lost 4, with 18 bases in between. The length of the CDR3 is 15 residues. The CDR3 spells CATSPSRGRGYGYTF. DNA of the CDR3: TGTGCCACCAGCCCCTCGCGGGGGAGAGGCTATGGCTACACCTTC.

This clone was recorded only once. The CDR3 DNA reads as TGTGCCAGCTCACCCGGGACATTGAACACTGAAGCTTTCTTT. This codes for CASSPGTLNTEAFF. The chain carries TRBV18 and TRBJ1-1, with D perhaps matching TRBD1 (6 bases). Trimming removed 3 bases from V and 0 bases from J, with 8 bases in between. The CDR3 contains 14 residues. CDR1 and CDR2 (germline): KGHSH, LQKENI.

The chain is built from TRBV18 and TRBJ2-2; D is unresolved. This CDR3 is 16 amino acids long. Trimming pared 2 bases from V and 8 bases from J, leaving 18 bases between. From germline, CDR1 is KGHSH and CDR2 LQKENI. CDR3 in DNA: TGTGCCAGCTCACCAGCCGATACAGCACTCTGGGGGGAGCTGTTTTTT. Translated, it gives CASSPADTALWGELFF.

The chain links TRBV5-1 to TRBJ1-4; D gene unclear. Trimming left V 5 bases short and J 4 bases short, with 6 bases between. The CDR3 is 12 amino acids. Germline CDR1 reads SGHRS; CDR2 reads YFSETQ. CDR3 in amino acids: CASRRDNEKLFF. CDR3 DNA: TGCGCCAGCAGGAGGGATAATGAAAAACTGTTTTTT. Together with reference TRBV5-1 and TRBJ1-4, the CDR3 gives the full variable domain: KAGVTQTPRYLIKTRGQQVTLSCSPISGHRSVSWYQQTPGQGLQFLFEYFSETQRNKGNFPGRFSGRQFSNSRSEMNVSTLELGDSALYLCASRRDNEKLFFGSGTQLSVL.

CDR3 nucleotides: TGCGCCAGCAGTGAGCTACCGAATTCCAGGGGGCGGAACACAGATACGCAGTATTTT. Its translation: CASSELPNSRGRNTDTQYF. The chain joins TRBV10-2 to TRBJ2-3; 8 nucleotides align to TRBD1. V dropped 2 bases and J dropped 2; count of bases not matched to a gene: 15. In germline, CDR1 is WSHSY, CDR2 SAAADI. The CDR3 totals 19 residues.

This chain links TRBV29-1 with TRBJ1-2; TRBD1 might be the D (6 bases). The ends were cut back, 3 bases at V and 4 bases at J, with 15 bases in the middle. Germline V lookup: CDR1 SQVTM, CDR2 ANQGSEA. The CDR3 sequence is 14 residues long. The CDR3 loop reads CSVDWRTASYGYTF. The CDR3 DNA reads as TGCAGCGTTGATTGGAGGACAGCTTCCTATGGCTACACCTTC. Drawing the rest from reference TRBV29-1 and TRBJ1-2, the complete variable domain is SAVISQKPSRDICQRGTSLTIQCQVDSQVTMMFWYRQQPGQSLTLIATANQGSEATYESGFVIDKFPISRPNLTFSTLTVSNMSPEDSSIYLCSVDWRTASYGYTFGSGTRLTVV.

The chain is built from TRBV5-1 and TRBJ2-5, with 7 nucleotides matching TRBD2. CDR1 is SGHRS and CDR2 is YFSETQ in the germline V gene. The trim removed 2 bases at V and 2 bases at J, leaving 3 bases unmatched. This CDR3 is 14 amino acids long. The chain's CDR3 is CASSFIGGQETQYF. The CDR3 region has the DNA TGCGCCAGCAGCTTCATCGGGGGGCAAGAGACCCAGTACTTC.

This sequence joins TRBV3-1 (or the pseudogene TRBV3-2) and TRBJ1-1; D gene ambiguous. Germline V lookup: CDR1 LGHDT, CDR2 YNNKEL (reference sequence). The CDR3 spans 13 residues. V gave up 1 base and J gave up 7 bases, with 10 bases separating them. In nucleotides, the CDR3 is TGTGCCAGCAGCCAAGGGTCCCAGCGTGAAGCTTTCTTT. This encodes CASSQGSQREAFF.

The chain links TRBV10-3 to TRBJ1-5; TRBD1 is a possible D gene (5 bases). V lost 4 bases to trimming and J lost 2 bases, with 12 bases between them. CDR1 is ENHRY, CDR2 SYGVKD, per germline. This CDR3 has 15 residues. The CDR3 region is CAISGQSDGNQPQHF. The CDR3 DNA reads TGTGCCATCAGTGGACAGTCGGACGGCAATCAGCCCCAGCATTTT.

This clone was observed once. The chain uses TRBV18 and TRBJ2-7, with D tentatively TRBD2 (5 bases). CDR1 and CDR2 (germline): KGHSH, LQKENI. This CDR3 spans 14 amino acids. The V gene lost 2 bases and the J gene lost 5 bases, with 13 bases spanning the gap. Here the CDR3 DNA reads TGTGCCAGCTCACCAGCTCTGGGGAGCCACGAGCAGTACGTC. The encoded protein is CASSPALGSHEQYV.